This T cell receptor beta chain was sequenced in a study of cytomegalovirus exposure and HLA in healthy donors (dated by TCRdb to the late 2010s). A note on the overall study: An earlier analysis of several hundred of the donors reported 276 Gb of sequence data and around 120 million unique TCR beta sequences obtained from 180 million or so T cells. An early release covering just under 650 HLA-typed donors comprised 250 to 350 gigabases of sequencing data and roughly 85 million unique TCR sequences. In an earlier analysis of a few hundred of the donors, high-throughput TCR beta sequencing was used to judge whether each TCR beta V gene segment behaved as functional or pseudogenic. Four to six DR-DQ haplotypes were handled as single units for association and clustering, since linkage in the cohort was strong. A later analysis re-examined previously published TCR beta repertoires from hundreds of donors and added high-resolution HLA genotyping to investigate patterns of TCR occurrence. Every repertoire in the discovery cohort had been generated on one and the same sequencing platform. Alongside the repertoire data, information on donor age, sex, ethnicity and CMV serostatus was compiled. Both class I and class II loci were covered by HLA typing, at four-digit resolution. Among the roughly 400 genotyped donors, under 90% belonged to the genetic ancestry cluster associated with self-reported Caucasian donors. On average, around 240,000 unique TCR beta nucleotide sequences were sequenced per donor among 398 genotyped donors of the cohort, with 15% to 20% of those sequences being non-productive. A separate validation cohort of over 95 different subjects was used in addition to the roughly 700-subject first cohort. The study profiled the T cell repertoires of about 640 subjects by immunosequencing and related them to cytomegalovirus serostatus. High-throughput TCR immunosequencing, statistical association of individual TCRs with disease status, and machine learning were combined to predict cytomegalovirus infection status. Rather than drawing on any new phenotypic data, the later analysis identified candidate immune exposures from TCR beta sequences and the way those sequences occurred across donors. The number of typed donors differed by locus: 629-630 for A, B, C, DRB1 and DQB1; 500 to 550 for DQA1; roughly 600 for DPA1; and 400 to 480 for DPB1. The aim of the study was to test whether cataloging public T cell receptors could identify signatures of past pathogen exposure. A later genetic analysis took genome-wide SNP genotypes for about 60% of the roughly 670 donors and used that subset as a discovery cohort. Study-wide conclusions, independent of this receptor: Sequencing depth was assumed to be roughly uniform across donors in the presence/absence analyses, though that assumption may not hold. The classifier was reported to diagnose cytomegalovirus status with high specificity and sensitivity in both the original cohort and the validation cohort. In vitro tests confirmed that a few of the cytomegalovirus-associated TCR beta chains recognize cytomegalovirus antigens. A further reported finding was that TCR beta sequences accurately predicted the HLA-A and HLA-B alleles for most subjects in the first cohort. Compared with equally common non-associated chains, HLA-associated TCR beta chains in a later analysis were more clonally expanded and had lower generation probabilities. Because HLA typing was missing for some donors at each locus, association tests included only the typed subset. When HLA alleles, especially DR and DQ, strongly co-occurred, attributing TCR associations to individual alleles was difficult. The earlier analysis of some 540 of the donors excluded seventeen rarely observed V segments, including chromosome 9 orphons, because counts were too low. In a later genetic analysis, fewer N-insertions in productive TCRs were reported among donors in an Asian-associated ancestry cluster than the roughly 640-donor mean. At a false discovery rate of 0.05, a later analysis linked 16,951 TCR beta sequences to specific HLA alleles. Broadly in line with IMGT annotations, most TCR beta V segments showed up in productive rearrangements about 87% or about 30% of the time in an earlier analysis of under 700 of the donors. It was suggested by the authors that the approach could potentially be generalized to other disease states and immunological phenotypes. A later analysis found that most CMV-associated TCR beta chains appeared HLA-restricted, with HLA associations seemingly driven largely by CMV exposure. A later genetic analysis associated a missense DCLRE1C variant with V-gene and J-gene trimming of TCR beta chains, and an independent cohort replicated the association. The only immune exposure information available for the cohort was CMV serostatus. A later analysis found that TCR association rates varied across HLA loci, with DRB1 alleles showing the most associated TCRs and HLA-C alleles the fewest. The study gave a list of some 150 TCR beta chains associated with cytomegalovirus. According to a later analysis, parvovirus B19, influenza, CMV and Epstein-Barr virus appeared linked to several top co-occurrence clusters. This cohort had only TCR beta chains sequenced, and the lack of alpha or paired-chain data limited which features could be detected. The sequencing pipeline was judged likely to have produced a cluster of highly shared sequence variants as a technical artifact. Across donors, most TCR sequences were observed very rarely, whereas some public TCRs were present in many individuals. Linkage disequilibrium might explain the correlated functional status among segregating V segments, but an unknown experimental factor could not be excluded.

In total, over 600 healthy bone marrow donors made up the cohort. At the time of sampling, every cohort member was nominally healthy, though immune exposures that went unrecorded were likely present. The donor tested CMV seronegative, placing the donor among the 350 or so seronegative members of the cohort. Every donor gave a peripheral blood sample, and the peripheral blood mononuclear cells from that sample were used for TCR beta sequencing. Genomic DNA extraction from the blood cell samples was performed with the Qiagen DNeasy Blood Extraction Kit. There are a few counts of this clone. Its specific antigen is unknown. Base qualities are not at hand, and no much larger clone is one base apart. The method behind the library was the immunoSEQ multiplex PCR assay. For the multiplex PCR, a mixture combining 60 forward primers for TCR Vbeta segments and 13 reverse primers for TCR Jbeta segments was used. Amplification of the CDR3 region of rearranged TCR beta genes was performed with a multiplex PCR assay on genomic DNA. The Illumina HiSeq System was used to sequence the amplified TCR beta libraries as 87-base-pair reads. Concerning the study's data processing: A later analysis counted some 80 million unique TCR beta chains across the 666 repertoires, and 10 million to 11 million of these chains were shared by at least two donors. Raw reads were error-corrected and collapsed into unique sequences by a nearest-neighbor algorithm in which closely related sequences were merged to remove PCR and sequencing errors. To assign V, D and J gene segments, CDR3 sequences were aligned to IMGT reference sequences. For a sequence to be retained, a match of at least six nucleotides to both a V gene segment and a J gene segment was required. Rearrangements were called productive when the CDR3 lacked stop codons and stayed in frame with V and J; all others were non-productive. Following IMGT convention, CDR3 was defined as the stretch from the second conserved V-encoded cysteine up to the conserved J-encoded phenylalanine. The earlier analysis of 500 to 600 of the donors excluded sequences that lacked an unambiguous match to a single V gene segment. An earlier analysis of some 610 of the donors called V segments functional above 56.7% productive rearrangements and segregating when the between-donor standard deviation exceeded 5%. To diagnose cytomegalovirus status from the catalog of TCR beta chain sequences, a statistical classification framework was built. V and J gene assignment, in a later analysis, came from comparing TCR nucleotide sequences with IMGT/GENE-DB human TR gene sequences. In a later analysis, CDR3 sequences and most-parsimonious VDJ recombination scenarios were assigned using the TCRdist pipeline. In a later analysis, each TCR beta chain was defined by its CDR3 amino acid sequence together with its V-gene family, and reads without a unique V-gene family were excluded. To address suspected cross-contamination and a sequencing artifact, a later analysis removed around 590 highly shared, low-generation-probability nucleotide sequences. A later analysis calculated a clonal expansion index for each public chain from normalized within-repertoire ranks of inferred template counts. In a later analysis, generation probabilities were computed using a VDJ recombination model fitted to out-of-frame rearrangements, and the results were checked against IGoR. In a later analysis, TCR-TCR, TCR-HLA and TCR-CMV co-occurrence was scored with hypergeometric tests, and a repertoire-size bias correction was applied to TCR pairs. In a later analysis, false discovery rates were estimated by permuting HLA or CMV assignments 20 times. In a later analysis, co-occurring TCRs were grouped using DBSCAN, and TCRdist sequence similarity was added for clustering within HLA-allele-positive subsets. Repertoires with fewer than 30,000 or more than 120,000 public chains were left out of co-occurrence clustering, as were about 5 repertoires with anomalous nucleotide sharing. TCRdb holds this immuneACCESS table with in-frame rearrangements only. Some clones are missing; in checked studies, unresolved V genes explain under half, and the rest has no known cause. From that table come the V and J calls and clone size; the DNA was used to work out D and trimming. This sample comprises about 87,000 clones, roughly three quarters of them detected only once. Of the sample, 3.5% to 4% falls within the top ten clones.

The sample consisted of PBMCs. This receptor was identified in a woman aged 40 to 50 in good health and CMV-seronegative.

DNA sequence: TGTGCCTGGAGTGGCATAAGAGGGTCCGAGCAGTACTTC. This gives the protein CAWSGIRGSEQYF. The sequence is built from TRBV30 and TRBJ2-5; TRBD2 is a weak D gene call, 5 bases matching. TRBJ2-7 explains the end of the DNA better; the J call may be wrong. Taken from cysteine to phenylalanine, the CDR3 has 13 residues. The kept DNA is CDR3 alone, 39 bases in frame from the first base. CDR1 GTSNPN and CDR2 SVGIG are derived from the germline V gene (reference sequence).